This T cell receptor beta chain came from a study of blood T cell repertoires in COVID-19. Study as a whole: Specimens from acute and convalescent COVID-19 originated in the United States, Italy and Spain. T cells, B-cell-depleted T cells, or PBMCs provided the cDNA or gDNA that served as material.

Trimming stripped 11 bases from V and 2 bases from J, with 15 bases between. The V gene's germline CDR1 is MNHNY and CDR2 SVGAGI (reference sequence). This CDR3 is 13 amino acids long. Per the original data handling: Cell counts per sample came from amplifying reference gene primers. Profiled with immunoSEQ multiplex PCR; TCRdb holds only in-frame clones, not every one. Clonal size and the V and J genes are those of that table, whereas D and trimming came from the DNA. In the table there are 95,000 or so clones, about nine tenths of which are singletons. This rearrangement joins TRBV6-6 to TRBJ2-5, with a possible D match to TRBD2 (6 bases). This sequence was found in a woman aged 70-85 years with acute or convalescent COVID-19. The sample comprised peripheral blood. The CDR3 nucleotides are TGTGCCGTCCGGGTCCGGGGGCAAGAGACCCAGTACTTC. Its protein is CAVRVRGQETQYF.